This is a list of T cell receptor beta chains from one sample in a study of blood T cell repertoires in COVID-19. The table came from immunoSEQ multiplex PCR; TCRdb's copy has only in-frame clones and leaves some out. The table shows 100,000 to 150,000 clones, with under 85% occurring only once. Source material: peripheral blood. Receptors originate from a man in his 60s with acute or convalescent COVID-19. CDR3s include the opening cysteine and the closing phenylalanine or tryptophan. The D gene is left open where the match is weak. Not every row has a clone size; where given, it reads once, few, many or a size class.

cdr3_aa: CASSWGTSVNEQFF
cdr3_nt: TGTGCCAGCAGTTGGGGGACTAGCGTGAATGAGCAGTTCTTC
d_call: TRBD2
v_call: TRBV27
j_call: TRBJ2-1
clone_size: NA

cdr3_aa: CATSRTDRVVRSNQPQHF
cdr3_nt: TGTGCCACCAGCAGAACCGACAGGGTAGTGAGAAGCAATCAGCCCCAGCATTTT
d_call: TRBD1
v_call: TRBV15
j_call: TRBJ1-5
clone_size: few

cdr3_aa: CASSPGLAGVETQYF
cdr3_nt: TGTGCCAGCAGTCCGGGACTAGCGGGAGTAGAGACCCAGTACTTC
d_call: TRBD2
v_call: TRBV5-8
j_call: TRBJ2-5
clone_size: NA

cdr3_aa: CSVDNDRDWNYGYTF
cdr3_nt: TGCAGCGTTGACAACGACAGGGACTGGAACTATGGCTACACCTTC
d_call: TRBD1
v_call: TRBV29-1
j_call: TRBJ1-2
clone_size: many

cdr3_aa: CASSFTSGSSTGELFF
cdr3_nt: TGTGCCAGCAGCTTCACTAGCGGGTCGAGCACCGGGGAGCTGTTTTTT
d_call: TRBD2
v_call: TRBV2
j_call: TRBJ2-2
clone_size: few

cdr3_aa: CASSPRQGANTEAFF
cdr3_nt: TGTGCCAGCTCACCACGACAGGGGGCGAACACTGAAGCTTTCTTT
d_call: TRBD1
v_call: TRBV18
j_call: TRBJ1-1
clone_size: once

cdr3_aa: CASSGGISGANVLTF
cdr3_nt: TGCGCCAGCAGCGGGGGGATCTCTGGGGCCAACGTCCTGACTTTC
d_call: NA
v_call: TRBV5-1
j_call: TRBJ2-6
clone_size: NA

cdr3_aa: CASSVGLAGGTETQYF
cdr3_nt: TGTGCCAGCAGCGTGGGACTAGCGGGAGGCACAGAGACCCAGTACTTC
d_call: TRBD2
v_call: TRBV2
j_call: TRBJ2-5
clone_size: NA

cdr3_aa: CASSRSGYNEQFF
cdr3_nt: TGTGCCAGCAGCCGGTCCGGGTACAATGAGCAGTTCTTC
d_call: NA
v_call: TRBV7-3
j_call: TRBJ2-1
clone_size: once

cdr3_aa: CASSVGGSTEAFF
cdr3_nt: TGTGCCAGCAGCGTAGGTGGGAGCACTGAAGCTTTCTTT
d_call: NA
v_call: TRBV9
j_call: TRBJ1-1
clone_size: once

cdr3_aa: CASKRQLSNTEAFF
cdr3_nt: TGTGCCAGCAAGAGACAGCTTTCCAACACTGAAGCTTTCTTT
d_call: NA
v_call: TRBV6-5
j_call: TRBJ1-1
clone_size: NA

cdr3_aa: CASSHTPQGAGKNTEAFF
cdr3_nt: TGTGCCAGCAGCCACACCCCACAGGGGGCAGGAAAGAACACTGAAGCTTTCTTT
d_call: TRBD1
v_call: TRBV3-1/TRBV3-2
j_call: TRBJ1-1
clone_size: few

cdr3_aa: CASSAGGRVGYTF
cdr3_nt: TGTGCCAGCAGCGCGGGGGGCAGGGTCGGCTACACCTTC
d_call: NA
v_call: TRBV9
j_call: TRBJ1-2
clone_size: NA

cdr3_aa: CASSLKQAVNYEQYF
cdr3_nt: TGTGCCAGCAGCTTAAAACAGGCGGTCAACTACGAGCAGTACTTC
d_call: NA
v_call: TRBV7-9
j_call: TRBJ2-7
clone_size: NA

cdr3_aa: CASSLDGQVGNTIYF
cdr3_nt: TGTGCCAGCAGCTTAGACGGCCAGGTCGGAAACACCATATATTTT
d_call: NA
v_call: TRBV9
j_call: TRBJ1-3
clone_size: once

cdr3_aa: CASSQEGQPQHF
cdr3_nt: TGTGCCAGCAGTCAAGAGGGTCAGCCCCAGCATTTT
d_call: NA
v_call: TRBV28
j_call: TRBJ1-5
clone_size: NA

cdr3_aa: CASSPWTGAFNQPQHF
cdr3_nt: TGTGCCAGCAGTCCCTGGACAGGGGCCTTCAATCAGCCCCAGCATTTT
d_call: TRBD1
v_call: TRBV2
j_call: TRBJ1-5
clone_size: NA

cdr3_aa: CASSEEGAISYEQYF
cdr3_nt: TGTGCCAGCAGCGAAGAGGGGGCGATTAGCTACGAGCAGTACTTC
d_call: TRBD1
v_call: TRBV7-3
j_call: TRBJ2-7
clone_size: NA

cdr3_aa: CASSSSTGSYGYTF
cdr3_nt: TGCGCCAGCAGCTCCTCCACAGGGTCCTATGGCTACACCTTC
d_call: NA
v_call: TRBV5-1
j_call: TRBJ1-2
clone_size: few

cdr3_aa: CASSYSGGVSKYGYTF
cdr3_nt: TGTGCCAGCAGTTACTCTGGAGGGGTGAGTAAGTATGGCTACACCTTC
d_call: NA
v_call: TRBV6-5
j_call: TRBJ1-2
clone_size: NA

cdr3_aa: CASSLLTGGEETQYF
cdr3_nt: TGCGCCAGCAGCTTGTTAACAGGGGGGGAAGAGACCCAGTACTTC
d_call: NA
v_call: TRBV5-1
j_call: TRBJ2-5
clone_size: NA

cdr3_aa: CASSDRVNTEAFF
cdr3_nt: TGTGCCAGCAGTGACAGGGTGAACACTGAAGCTTTCTTT
d_call: NA
v_call: TRBV2
j_call: TRBJ1-1
clone_size: NA

cdr3_aa: CASSPRGQGIRGYTF
cdr3_nt: TGTGCCAGCAGCCCGAGGGGACAGGGGATTCGAGGCTACACCTTC
d_call: TRBD1
v_call: TRBV3-1/TRBV3-2
j_call: TRBJ1-2
clone_size: NA

cdr3_aa: CATSVTGEMPGTDTQYF
cdr3_nt: TGTGCCACCAGTGTAACGGGGGAAATGCCCGGCACAGATACGCAGTATTTT
d_call: NA
v_call: TRBV24-1
j_call: TRBJ2-3
clone_size: NA

cdr3_aa: CASSLLAGPTDTQYF
cdr3_nt: TGTGCCAGCAGCTTGCTAGCGGGGCCCACAGATACGCAGTATTTT
d_call: TRBD2
v_call: TRBV7-8
j_call: TRBJ2-3
clone_size: NA

cdr3_aa: CASSRVSRDRALWSGNTIYF
cdr3_nt: TGTGCCAGCAGCCGAGTGTCCCGGGACAGGGCGCTATGGTCTGGAAACACCATATATTTT
d_call: TRBD1
v_call: TRBV14
j_call: TRBJ1-3
clone_size: NA

cdr3_aa: CASSPPGGRTQYF
cdr3_nt: TGTGCCAGCAGTCCCCCGGGGGGCAGAACCCAGTACTTC
d_call: NA
v_call: TRBV28
j_call: TRBJ2-5
clone_size: NA

cdr3_aa: CASFRGDQETQYF
cdr3_nt: TGTGCCAGCTTCAGGGGGGACCAAGAGACCCAGTACTTC
d_call: NA
v_call: TRBV28
j_call: TRBJ2-5
clone_size: NA

cdr3_aa: CASTGADGNTIYF
cdr3_nt: TGTGCCAGCACAGGGGCCGATGGAAACACCATATATTTT
d_call: NA
v_call: TRBV28
j_call: TRBJ1-3
clone_size: NA

cdr3_aa: CASSPQAYGGYTF
cdr3_nt: TGTGCCAGCAGCCCGCAGGCCTATGGGGGCTACACCTTC
d_call: NA
v_call: TRBV7-9
j_call: TRBJ1-2
clone_size: NA

cdr3_aa: CASSSSAGRHAEQYF
cdr3_nt: TGTGCCAGCAGCTCCTCAGCGGGGCGACACGCCGAGCAGTACTTC
d_call: TRBD2
v_call: TRBV7-2
j_call: TRBJ2-7
clone_size: NA

cdr3_aa: CASLSGTSTDTQYF
cdr3_nt: TGTGCCAGCTTAAGCGGAACTAGCACAGATACGCAGTATTTT
d_call: NA
v_call: TRBV2
j_call: TRBJ2-3
clone_size: NA

cdr3_aa: CASSSDRTGGYTF
cdr3_nt: TGCGCCAGCAGCTCGGACAGGACGGGGGGCTACACCTTC
d_call: TRBD1
v_call: TRBV5-1
j_call: TRBJ1-2
clone_size: NA

cdr3_aa: CASSMAEENTGELFF
cdr3_nt: TGTGCCAGTAGTATGGCAGAGGAGAACACCGGGGAGCTGTTTTTT
d_call: NA
v_call: TRBV19
j_call: TRBJ2-2
clone_size: NA

cdr3_aa: CASSRGASTEAFF
cdr3_nt: TGTGCCAGCAGTCGCGGCGCGTCTACTGAAGCTTTCTTT
d_call: NA
v_call: TRBV28
j_call: TRBJ1-1
clone_size: NA

cdr3_aa: CASSLDRGNTEAFF
cdr3_nt: TGCGCCAGCAGCTTGGACAGGGGGAACACTGAAGCTTTCTTT
d_call: TRBD1
v_call: TRBV5-1
j_call: TRBJ1-1
clone_size: NA

cdr3_aa: CASSPTLAGAYNEQFF
cdr3_nt: TGTGCCAGCAGTCCGACGCTAGCGGGGGCTTACAATGAGCAGTTCTTC
d_call: TRBD2
v_call: TRBV6-6
j_call: TRBJ2-1
clone_size: NA

cdr3_aa: CASSLLGHTDTQYF
cdr3_nt: TGTGCCAGCAGTTTATTGGGCCACACAGATACGCAGTATTTT
d_call: NA
v_call: TRBV28
j_call: TRBJ2-3
clone_size: few

cdr3_aa: CASSLEQSTGYTF
cdr3_nt: TGCGCCAGCAGCTTGGAACAGTCCACGGGCTACACCTTC
d_call: NA
v_call: TRBV5-1
j_call: TRBJ1-2
clone_size: NA